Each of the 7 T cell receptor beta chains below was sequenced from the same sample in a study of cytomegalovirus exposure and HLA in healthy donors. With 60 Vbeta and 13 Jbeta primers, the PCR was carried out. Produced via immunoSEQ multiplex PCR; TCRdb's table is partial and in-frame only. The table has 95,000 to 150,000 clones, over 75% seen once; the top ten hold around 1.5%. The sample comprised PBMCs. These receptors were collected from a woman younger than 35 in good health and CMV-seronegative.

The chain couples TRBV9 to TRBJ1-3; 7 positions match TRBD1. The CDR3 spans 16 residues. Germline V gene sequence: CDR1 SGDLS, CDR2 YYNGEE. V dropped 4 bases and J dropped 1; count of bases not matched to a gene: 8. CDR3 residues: CASSPGDSFSGNTIYF. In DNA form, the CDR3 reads TGTGCCAGCAGCCCGGGGGACAGTTTTTCTGGAAACACCATATATTTT.

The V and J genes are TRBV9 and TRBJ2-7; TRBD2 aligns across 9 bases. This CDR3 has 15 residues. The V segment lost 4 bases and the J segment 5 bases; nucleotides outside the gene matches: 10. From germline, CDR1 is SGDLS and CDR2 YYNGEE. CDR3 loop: CASSPNPSGNDEQYF. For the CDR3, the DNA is TGTGCCAGCAGCCCCAACCCTAGCGGGAACGACGAGCAGTACTTC.

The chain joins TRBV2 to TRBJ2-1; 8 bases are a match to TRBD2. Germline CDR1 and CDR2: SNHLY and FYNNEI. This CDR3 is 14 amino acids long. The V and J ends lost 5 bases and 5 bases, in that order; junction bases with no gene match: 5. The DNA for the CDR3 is TGTGCCAGCAGTTCGGGGGGGCCCGACAATGAGCAGTTCTTC. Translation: CASSSGGPDNEQFF.

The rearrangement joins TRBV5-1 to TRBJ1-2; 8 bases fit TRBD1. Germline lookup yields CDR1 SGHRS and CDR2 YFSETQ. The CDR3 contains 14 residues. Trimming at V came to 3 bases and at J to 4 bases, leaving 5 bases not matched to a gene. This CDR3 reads CASSSQQGAYGYTF. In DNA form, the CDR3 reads TGCGCCAGCAGCTCCCAGCAGGGGGCCTATGGCTACACCTTC. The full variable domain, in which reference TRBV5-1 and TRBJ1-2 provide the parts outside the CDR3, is KAGVTQTPRYLIKTRGQQVTLSCSPISGHRSVSWYQQTPGQGLQFLFEYFSETQRNKGNFPGRFSGRQFSNSRSEMNVSTLELGDSALYLCASSSQQGAYGYTFGSGTRLTVV.

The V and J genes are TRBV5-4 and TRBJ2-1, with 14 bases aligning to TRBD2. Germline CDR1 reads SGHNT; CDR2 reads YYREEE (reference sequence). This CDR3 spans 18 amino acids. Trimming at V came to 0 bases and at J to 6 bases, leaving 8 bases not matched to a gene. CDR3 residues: CASSLGAPGTSGSNEQFF. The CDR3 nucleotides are TGTGCCAGCAGCTTGGGGGCCCCCGGGACTAGCGGGAGCAATGAGCAGTTCTTC.

In nucleotides, the CDR3 is TGTGCCAGCAGTTCCACAGGGGGATCCGGGGAGCTGTTTTTT. This sequence encodes CASSSTGGSGELFF. The V call is TRBV5-4, the J call TRBJ2-2, with 8 bases lining up with TRBD1. The germline CDR1 and CDR2 sequences are SGHNT and YYREEE (reference sequence). The CDR3 is 14 amino acids. The trim removed 5 bases at V and 6 bases at J, leaving 6 bases unmatched.

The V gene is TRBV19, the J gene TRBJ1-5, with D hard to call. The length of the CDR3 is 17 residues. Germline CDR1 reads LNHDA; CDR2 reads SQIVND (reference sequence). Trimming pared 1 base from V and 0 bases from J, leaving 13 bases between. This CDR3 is CASSIVSGDYSNQPQHF. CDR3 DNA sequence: TGTGCCAGTAGTATAGTTTCCGGGGATTATAGCAATCAGCCCCAGCATTTT.